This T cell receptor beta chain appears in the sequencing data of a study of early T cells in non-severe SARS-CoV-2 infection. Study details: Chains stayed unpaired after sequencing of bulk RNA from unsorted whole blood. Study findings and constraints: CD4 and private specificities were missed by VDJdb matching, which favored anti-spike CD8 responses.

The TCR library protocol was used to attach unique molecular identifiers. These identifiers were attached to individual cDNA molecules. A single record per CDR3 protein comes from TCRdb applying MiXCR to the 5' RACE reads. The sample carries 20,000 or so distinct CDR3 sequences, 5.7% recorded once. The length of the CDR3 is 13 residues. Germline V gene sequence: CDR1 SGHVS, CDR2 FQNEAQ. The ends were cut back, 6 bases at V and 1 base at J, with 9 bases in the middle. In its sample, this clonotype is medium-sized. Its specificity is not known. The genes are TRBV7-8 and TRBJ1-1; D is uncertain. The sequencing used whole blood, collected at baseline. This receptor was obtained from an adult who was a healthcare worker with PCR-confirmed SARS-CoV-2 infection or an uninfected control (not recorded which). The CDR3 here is CASRTNRNTEAFF. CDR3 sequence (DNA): TGTGCCAGCAGAACAAACAGGAACACTGAAGCTTTCTTT.